This TCR beta chain was captured by sequencing in a study of response to subunit inactivated influenza vaccine. General study results and limits: A suggestion made by the authors is that each seasonal influenza vaccination recruits few new T cells.

CDR3 size: 15 residues. Per the germline V gene, CDR1 is SGHTA and CDR2 is FQGNSA. This clonotype has a single count. What it binds is unknown. A read error may account for a junction end that differs from germline. Using its own MiXCR run on the RT-PCR reads, TCRdb lists one record per CDR3 protein. Found here are hundreds of thousands of distinct CDR3 sequences, approximately 10% of them singletons; the top ten hold roughly 12%. The genes are TRBV7-2 and TRBJ2-7, with 9 positions matching TRBD1. The sequence was collected from a man aged 45-65 years who received an inactivated influenza vaccine. Sequenced here: PBMCs from blood, sampled 35 to 45 days after vaccination. CDR3: CASSLQGASSCEQYF. CDR3 DNA: TGTGCCAGCAGCCTACAGGGGGCGAGCTCCTGCGAGCAGTACTTC.